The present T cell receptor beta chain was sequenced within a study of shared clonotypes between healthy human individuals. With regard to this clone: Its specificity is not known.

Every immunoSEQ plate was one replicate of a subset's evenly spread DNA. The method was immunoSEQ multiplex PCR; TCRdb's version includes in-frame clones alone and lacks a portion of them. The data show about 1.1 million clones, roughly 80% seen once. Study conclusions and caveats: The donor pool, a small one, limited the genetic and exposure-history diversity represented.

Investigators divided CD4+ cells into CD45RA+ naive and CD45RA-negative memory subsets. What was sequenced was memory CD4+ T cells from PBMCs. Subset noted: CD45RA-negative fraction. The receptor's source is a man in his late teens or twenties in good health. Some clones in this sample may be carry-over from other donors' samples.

The CDR3 region has the DNA TGTGCCAGCAGGGGCTACAACACCGGGGAGCTGTTTTTT. This sequence encodes CASRGYNTGELFF. The rearrangement links TRBV28 to TRBJ2-2; D remains unclear. The CDR3 has 13 amino acids. V lost 6 bases to trimming and J lost 2 bases, with 7 bases between them. Germline V gene data show CDR1 as MDHEN and CDR2 as SYDVKM. Based on the CDR3 plus reference TRBV28 and TRBJ2-2, the full variable domain is DVKVTQSSRYLVKRTGEKVFLECVQDMDHENMFWYRQDPGLGLRLIYFSYDVKMKEKGDIPEGYSVSREKKERFSLILESASTNQTSMYLCASRGYNTGELFFGEGSRLTVL.